This T cell receptor (beta chain) was documented in a study of blood T cell repertoires in COVID-19. The CDR3 runs to 15 residues. The germline CDR1 and CDR2 sequences are SEHNR and FQNEAQ (reference sequence). J gave up 6 bases and V 10 bases, and 14 bases lay outside the gene matches. Profiled with immunoSEQ multiplex PCR; TCRdb holds only in-frame clones, not every one. Of roughly 500,000 clones listed, roughly nine tenths were seen once; the top ten hold under 9.5%. The receptor was isolated from a woman aged 60-70 years who had recovered from COVID-19. Specimen: PBMCs or T cells enriched from blood (not recorded which). The chain has TRBV7-9 and TRBJ2-1; 8 nucleotides line up with TRBD2. CDR3 sequence: CANHRASGPPNEQFF. Here the CDR3 DNA reads TGTGCCAACCACCGGGCTAGCGGGCCCCCCAATGAGCAGTTCTTC. Full variable domain (missing parts from reference TRBV7-9 and TRBJ2-1): DTGVSQNPRHKITKRGQNVTFRCDPISEHNRLYWYRQTLGQGPEFLTYFQNEAQLEKSRLLSDRFSAERPKGSFSTLEIQRTEQGDSAMYLCANHRASGPPNEQFFGPGTRLTVL.